One and the same sample provided the 27 T cell receptor beta chains below, sequenced in a study of T cell clonotyping in hematopoietic cell transplantation. The time point here: recipient sample about 28 days before transplant, after cytoreduction. Measured with immunoSEQ multiplex PCR; TCRdb has only the in-frame clones, and not every one. The table includes around 80,000 clones, 90% to 96% detected once. This specimen consisted of peripheral blood mononuclear cells, obtained before stem cell transplant. These receptors all stem from a woman between 50 and 59 years old with acute myeloid leukemia. Some clones in this sample may be carry-over from other donors' samples.

V gene TRBV6-1 combines with J gene TRBJ2-7; a weak D match, TRBD2 (6 bases). The germline V gene has CDR1 MNHNS and CDR2 SASEGT. This CDR3 comprises 14 residues. V shed 2 bases and J shed 11 bases, with 19 bases lying between them. CDR3 sequence: CASSELGESSAKYF. The CDR3 nucleotides are TGTGCCAGCAGTGAATTGGGAGAGTCTAGCGCGAAGTACTTC.

The genes are TRBV11-2 and TRBJ1-4; weak D call: TRBD1 (6 bases). Per the germline V gene, CDR1 is SGHAT and CDR2 is FQNNGV. There are 15 residues in the CDR3. Trimming cost V 5 bases and J 7 bases, with 17 bases left between them. CDR3 nucleotides: TGTGCCAGCAGCAACAGATGGGGGGCTGGTGAAAAACTGTTTTTT. Translated: CASSNRWGAGEKLFF.

The chain recombines TRBV10-3 with TRBJ2-3, with 15 positions matching TRBD2. Germline loops: CDR1 ENHRY, CDR2 SYGVKD. The CDR3 spans 15 residues. V was clipped by 4 bases and J by 5 bases; unmatched bases: 1. The CDR3 region is CAISGTSGGGDTQYF. In nucleotides, the CDR3 is TGTGCCATCAGTGGGACTAGCGGGGGGGGAGATACGCAGTATTTT.

V usage is TRBV30 and J usage is TRBJ1-2; TRBD1 might be the D (5 bases). The CDR3 has 13 amino acids. In germline, CDR1 is GTSNPN, CDR2 SVGIG (reference sequence). The ends were cut back, 3 bases at V and 8 bases at J, with 16 bases in the middle. The CDR3 is CAWSYTGSRGYTF. DNA for the CDR3: TGTGCCTGGAGCTATACAGGTTCCCGCGGCTACACCTTC.

This clone showed up just a few times. This chain connects TRBV7-2 to TRBJ2-1, with D possibly TRBD1 on 6 matching bases. The germline V gene has CDR1 SGHTA and CDR2 FQGNSA. This CDR3 region has 14 residues. V dropped 3 bases and J dropped 5 bases, with 11 bases sitting between them. The CDR3 region is CASSFGQYDNEQFF. As DNA, the CDR3 is TGTGCCAGCAGCTTCGGACAGTACGACAATGAGCAGTTCTTC.

A single count supports this clone. The gene calls are TRBV10-3 and TRBJ1-1; TRBD1 aligns across 8 bases. The CDR3 has 16 amino acids. CDR1 is ENHRY, CDR2 SYGVKD, per germline. V gave up 7 bases and J gave up 1 base; unmatched junction bases: 11. CDR3 amino acids: CAIKGGTGSTNTEAFF. CDR3 DNA sequence: TGTGCCATCAAGGGTGGGACAGGTAGTACGAACACTGAAGCTTTCTTT.

The J gene is TRBJ2-3, the V gene TRBV19, with D perhaps assigned TRBD1 or TRBD2 (5 bases each). Between the trimmed V and J ends, which lost 5 bases and 10 bases, there was a span of 19 bases. Germline CDR1 reads LNHDA; CDR2 reads SQIVND (reference sequence). The CDR3 is made up of 14 amino acids. This chain's CDR3 is CASSQNGDQRAQYF. CDR3 nucleotides: TGTGCCAGTAGTCAGAACGGGGACCAAAGAGCGCAGTATTTT.

V gene TRBV5-1 combines with J gene TRBJ1-3; D is uncertain. V lost 3 bases, J lost 3 bases, and 10 bases lay in between. From germline, CDR1 is SGHRS and CDR2 YFSETQ. CDR3 size: 14 residues. CDR3 DNA: TGCGCCAGCAGCTCATCACTGGGTGGAAACACCATATATTTT. It is translated as CASSSSLGGNTIYF.

The rearrangement joins TRBV6-1 to TRBJ2-1; 7 bases line up with TRBD2. This CDR3 spans 16 amino acids. Trimming removed 4 bases from V and 3 bases from J; junction bases left unmatched: 9. CDR1 is MNHNS and CDR2 is SASEGT in the germline V gene. This CDR3 reads CASSVPAGLSYNEQFF. The CDR3 nucleotides are TGTGCCAGCAGTGTCCCAGCGGGATTAAGCTACAATGAGCAGTTCTTC.

The rearrangement joins TRBV27 to TRBJ2-1; D may be TRBD2 (6 bases). V lost 3 bases and J lost 2, with 11 bases in between. CDR1 and CDR2 from the germline V gene are MNHEY and SMNVEV (reference sequence). There are 15 residues in the CDR3. Here the CDR3 reads CASSLWGETYNEQFF. CDR3 coding DNA: TGTGCCAGCAGTTTGTGGGGGGAGACCTACAATGAGCAGTTCTTC.

The chain links TRBV18 to TRBJ1-2; 7 bases are a match to TRBD1. CDR3 length: 16 amino acids. J gave up 0 bases and V 2 bases, and 6 bases lay outside the gene matches. The germline V gene has CDR1 KGHSH and CDR2 LQKENI. In DNA form, the CDR3 reads TGTGCCAGCTCACCAGGGACAGACGATTCTAACTATGGCTACACCTTC. This codes for CASSPGTDDSNYGYTF. Full variable domain (outside the CDR3, taken from reference TRBV18 and TRBJ1-2): NAGVMQNPRHLVRRRGQEARLRCSPMKGHSHVYWYRQLPEEGLKFMVYLQKENIIDESGMPKERFSAEFPKEGPSILRIQQVVRGDSAAYFCASSPGTDDSNYGYTFGSGTRLTVV.

This sequence joins TRBV6-1 and TRBJ1-2; weak D call: TRBD1 (5 bases). Per the germline V gene, CDR1 is MNHNS and CDR2 is SASEGT. The CDR3 is 15 amino acids. Trimming pared 1 base from V and 4 bases from J, leaving 13 bases between. Written as DNA, the CDR3 is TGTGCCAGCAGTGAAGGAATAGGGGTCTTCTATGGCTACACCTTC. This codes for CASSEGIGVFYGYTF.

The V gene is TRBV30, the J gene TRBJ2-7; D unresolved. Trimming cost V 3 bases and J 2 bases, with 11 bases left between them. Germline CDR1 is GTSNPN and CDR2 is SVGIG (reference sequence). This CDR3 has 13 amino acids. The CDR3 spells CAWRQTSAYEQYF. The CDR3 DNA sequence: TGTGCCTGGAGGCAGACGTCGGCCTACGAGCAGTACTTC.

The chain has TRBV2 and TRBJ2-5, with TRBD1 identical over 7 bases. J gave up 0 bases and V 5 bases, and 3 bases lay outside the gene matches. The CDR3 is 14 amino acids. Germline CDR1 SNHLY, CDR2 FYNNEI. The CDR3 nucleotides read TGTGCCAGCAGTCGGGACAGAAACCAAGAGACCCAGTACTTC. Translated: CASSRDRNQETQYF. The complete variable domain, with remaining parts taken from reference TRBV2 and TRBJ2-5, reads EPEVTQTPSHQVTQMGQEVILRCVPISNHLYFYWYRQILGQKVEFLVSFYNNEISEKSEIFDDQFSVERPDGSNFTLKIRSTKLEDSAMYFCASSRDRNQETQYFGPGTRLLVL.

V is TRBV30 and J is TRBJ2-1, with unresolved D. The ends were cut back, 8 bases at V and 0 bases at J, with 8 bases in the middle. This CDR3 contains 12 residues. The germline CDR1 and CDR2 sequences are GTSNPN and SVGIG (reference sequence). Here the CDR3 reads CAHQSSYNEQFF. The DNA of the CDR3 is TGTGCCCATCAGAGCTCCTACAATGAGCAGTTCTTC.

The rearrangement links TRBV10-3 to TRBJ2-7, with a possible D match to TRBD2 (6 bases). The CDR3 sequence is 15 residues long. Germline V CDR1 and CDR2: ENHRY, SYGVKD. The V end lost 3 bases, the J end lost 0 bases, and 12 bases lay between the germline ends. CDR3: CAISDPGEVSYEQYF. CDR3 coding DNA: TGTGCCATCAGTGACCCTGGGGAGGTCTCCTACGAGCAGTACTTC.

The rearrangement joins TRBV29-1 to TRBJ2-5, with a tentative D call TRBD1 (5 bases). The length of the CDR3 is 12 residues. The V end lost 2 bases, the J end lost 5 bases, and 9 bases lay between the germline ends. CDR1 SQVTM and CDR2 ANQGSEA come from the germline V gene. In DNA form, the CDR3 reads TGCAGCGTTGAAACGAACAGGGAGACCCAGTACTTC. Amino acids: CSVETNRETQYF.

This clone was counted a single time. The chain joins TRBV5-1 to TRBJ1-2, with D unresolved. Germline CDR1 and CDR2: SGHRS and YFSETQ. V lost 5 bases, J lost 3 bases, and 14 bases lay in between. This CDR3 has 14 residues. The CDR3: CASSRNGGDYGYTF. CDR3 bases: TGCGCCAGCAGTCGGAACGGAGGCGACTATGGCTACACCTTC.

The gene calls are TRBV6-5 and TRBJ1-4; 8 bases agree with TRBD1. From germline, CDR1 is MNHEY and CDR2 SVGAGI. This CDR3 contains 15 residues. J was trimmed by 8 bases and V by 2 bases; bases with no gene match: 7. CDR3 amino acids: CASSYGRGLFEKLFF. In DNA, the CDR3 is TGTGCCAGCAGTTACGGCAGGGGGCTTTTCGAAAAACTGTTTTTT.

The chain joins TRBV30 to TRBJ2-3; no definite D call. V was pared by 1 base and J by 0 bases, with 2 bases between. Per the germline V gene, CDR1 is GTSNPN and CDR2 is SVGIG (reference sequence). CDR3 length equals 12 residues. This CDR3 is CAWSASTDTQYF. The CDR3 coding sequence is TGTGCCTGGAGTGCTAGCACAGATACGCAGTATTTT.

The chain carries TRBV6-5 and TRBJ1-1; D possibly corresponds to TRBD1 (6 bases). Trimming cost V 4 bases and J 11 bases, with 17 bases left between them. Germline-derived CDR1 and CDR2 are MNHEY and SVGAGI. This CDR3 comprises 13 residues. CDR3 protein: CASSSSLTGLAFF. In DNA, the CDR3 is TGTGCCAGCAGTTCCTCATTAACAGGGCTGGCTTTCTTT.

The chain uses TRBV5-1 and TRBJ1-1; a weak D match, TRBD1 (5 bases). The V and J ends lost 2 bases and 7 bases respectively, with 9 bases between them. The CDR3 is made up of 12 amino acids. Looked up from germline, CDR1 is SGHRS and CDR2 is YFSETQ. The CDR3 nucleotides are TGCGCCAGCAGCTTTCAGGGTTATGAAGCTTTCTTT. Encoded protein: CASSFQGYEAFF. Supplemented by reference TRBV5-1 and TRBJ1-1, the full variable domain reads KAGVTQTPRYLIKTRGQQVTLSCSPISGHRSVSWYQQTPGQGLQFLFEYFSETQRNKGNFPGRFSGRQFSNSRSEMNVSTLELGDSALYLCASSFQGYEAFFGQGTRLTVV.

The V gene is TRBV30, the J gene TRBJ1-5; TRBD1 aligns across 8 bases. The germline CDR1 and CDR2 sequences are GTSNPN and SVGIG (reference sequence). The CDR3 covers 13 residues. The V and J ends lost 4 bases and 7 bases, in that order; junction bases with no gene match: 6. CDR3 sequence (DNA): TGTGCCTGGAATCAGGGGGCTGAACAGCCCCAGCATTTT. Protein product: CAWNQGAEQPQHF.

The rearrangement joins TRBV7-9 to TRBJ2-1; 8 positions match TRBD2. Germline assignment: CDR1 SEHNR and CDR2 FQNEAQ (reference sequence). The CDR3 runs to 15 residues. V lost 4 bases to trimming and J lost 10 bases; unmatched junction nucleotides: 12. The CDR3 protein is CASSWGLGPLYEQFF. Written as DNA, the CDR3 is TGTGCCAGCAGCTGGGGACTAGGTCCATTATACGAGCAGTTCTTC.

The chain carries TRBV5-4 and TRBJ1-1; perhaps TRBD1 as D (5 bases). There are 14 residues in the CDR3. CDR1 is SGHNT and CDR2 is YYREEE in the germline V gene (reference sequence). Trimming removed 1 base from V and 0 bases from J, with 7 bases in between. CDR3 sequence reads: CASSLNRLNTEAFF. In nucleotides, the CDR3 is TGTGCCAGCAGCTTGAACAGGTTGAACACTGAAGCTTTCTTT.

This clone has just one count. The chain links TRBV19 to TRBJ2-4, with TRBD1 matching over 8 bases. The CDR3 has 16 amino acids. V dropped 10 bases and J dropped 7; count of bases not matched to a gene: 18. Germline loops: CDR1 LNHDA, CDR2 SQIVND (reference sequence). The CDR3 DNA sequence: TGTGCCACAAACTCTATTTGGGGACCAGGGGGCAACATTCAGTACTTC. It codes for CATNSIWGPGGNIQYF.

CDR3 DNA sequence: TGTGCCATCAGTGACGACACCGGACAGGCAGAGACCCAGTACTTC. Translated: CAISDDTGQAETQYF. The J gene is TRBJ2-5, the V gene TRBV10-3; 7 nucleotides align to TRBD1. CDR1 ENHRY and CDR2 SYGVKD come from the germline V gene. J gave up 4 bases and V 3 bases, and 8 bases lay outside the gene matches. CDR3 length: 15 residues.